The rows below give T cell receptor beta chains drawn from one sample of a study of CD8+CD57+ T cells in acquired aplastic anemia. TCRdb analysed the reads with MiXCR anew, one entry per CDR3 protein. Of 200,000 to 250,000 distinct CDR3 sequences in the sample, about half were seen once. The sample was sorted CD4+, CD8+, or CD8+CD57+ T cells (not recorded which) from PBMCs. These receptors were taken from a human donor with aplastic anemia. Each CDR3 is given with its conserved first and last residue. Fields, in order: J gene, clone size, V gene, D gene, CDR3 DNA, CDR3 protein. A D gene is named only where the DNA matches it firmly. For some rows the clone size is stated as once, few or many, or as a class when expanded; others skip it.

>TRBJ2-7|once|TRBV2|NA
TGTGCCAGCAGTGAACGGGACGGGCAGTACTTC
CASSERDGQYF
>TRBJ2-7|NA|TRBV10-1|NA
TGTGCCATCAGTGAGTCTGTCTCCCAAGGGGAAGGCGAGCAGTACTTC
CAISESVSQGEGEQYF
>TRBJ2-3|NA|TRBV25-1|NA
TGTGCCAGCAGCTTAGGGGCGGGGGCGCTTAACACAGATACGCAGTATTTT
CASSLGAGALNTDTQYF
>TRBJ1-5|many|TRBV2|NA
TGTGCCAGCAGGACAGCTAGCAATCAGCCCCAGCATTTT
CASRTASNQPQHF
>TRBJ2-1|NA|TRBV3-1|TRBD2
TGTGCCAGCAGCCAAGGCGGGACTAGCGGGGGGGGAGAGCAGTTCTTC
CASSQGGTSGGGEQFF
>TRBJ1-2|NA|TRBV2|NA
TGTGCCAGCACCCCACGGCCCCTCGCTATCACCCCGGGCACCTTC
CASTPRPLAITPGTF
>TRBJ2-5|NA|TRBV5-1|TRBD2
TGCGCCAGCAGCCCCACTAGCGGGGGGGCCCGGGAGACCCAGTACTTC
CASSPTSGGARETQYF
>TRBJ1-6|few|TRBV7-9|TRBD1
TGTGCCAGCAGCCCACAGGGGGCAATCCATTCACCCCTCCACTTT
CASSPQGAIHSPLHF
>TRBJ1-5|few|TRBV10-3|NA
TGTGCCATCAGTGGAGGGGGAACACCCCAGCATTTT
CAISGGGTPQHF
>TRBJ1-1|NA|TRBV6-4|NA
TGTGCCAGCAGGGGGGGGAACACTGGAGCTTTCTTT
CASRGGNTGAFF
>TRBJ2-2|many|TRBV19|NA
TGTGCCAGTACTCTGTTGGGGTATCCCGGGGAGCTGTTTTTT
CASTLLGYPGELFF
>TRBJ1-6|NA|TRBV9|NA
TGTGCCAGCAGTGAGGGCCACCCTAGCTCCTATAATTCACCCCTCCACTTT
CASSEGHPSSYNSPLHF
>TRBJ1-1|few|TRBV10-1|NA
TGCAGCGGGCCGAACACTGAAGCTTTCTTT
CSGPNTEAFF
>TRBJ2-7|few|TRBV9|NA
TGTGCCAGCAGCGTAGTGGCAGGCCTCCATGACGAGCAGTACTTC
CASSVVAGLHDEQYF
>TRBJ2-3|many|TRBV2|TRBD2
TGTGCCAGCAGATACGGGACTAGCGGGGGACCTAGCACAGATACGCAGTATTTT
CASRYGTSGGPSTDTQYF
>TRBJ2-1|NA|TRBV20-1|NA
TGCAGTGCTAGACGGGCGGGAAATGAGCAGTTCTTC
CSARRAGNEQFF
>TRBJ1-2|many|TRBV10-2|TRBD1
TGCGCCAGCAGTCTGGACAGGGCCTATGGCTACACCTTC
CASSLDRAYGYTF
>TRBJ1-5|NA|TRBV7-9|NA
TGTGCCAGCAGCTTAGCCCTAGGGCAGGGAGAACGGCCCCAGCATTTT
CASSLALGQGERPQHF
>TRBJ2-3|many|TRBV2|NA
TGTGCCAGCAGTCTTCTCCTAGAGCGGTTTAGCACAGATACGCAGTATTTT
CASSLLLERFSTDTQYF
>TRBJ1-3|NA|TRBV6-4|NA
TGTGCCAGCAGGGATGGGATCAGCCCCAGCATATATTTT
CASRDGISPSIYF
>TRBJ2-7|NA|TRBV7-3|NA
TGTGCCAGCAGCCCCCTAATAGCGACATTTAAGCAGTGCTTC
CASSPLIATFKQCF
>TRBJ2-3|many|TRBV10-1|TRBD2
TGCGCCAGCAGTGCTCCTAGCGGGGGGAAAGATACGCAGTATTTT
CASSAPSGGKDTQYF
>TRBJ2-1|many|TRBV5-1|TRBD2
TGCGCCAGTAAGACTAGCGGGCTTTTCTACAATGAGCAGTTCTTC
CASKTSGLFYNEQFF
>TRBJ1-1|few|TRBV20-1|NA
TGCAGTGCTAGAGATCTCTGGCAGGGAAGCACTGAAGCTTTCTTT
CSARDLWQGSTEAFF
>TRBJ1-2|few|TRBV9|NA
TGTGCCAGCAGCCCACAGGAGAACTATGGCTACACCTTC
CASSPQENYGYTF
>TRBJ2-4|NA|TRBV15|TRBD1
TGTGCCACCAGCAGCCCGACAGGGGTGGAAAACATTCAGTACTTC
CATSSPTGVENIQYF
>TRBJ2-1|NA|TRBV15|NA
TGTGCCACCAGCAGTTCACCCCGGGGAGAGCAGTTCTTC
CATSSSPRGEQFF
>TRBJ2-5|few|TRBV6-4|TRBD1
TGTGCCAGCAGGTTACCGACAGGGAAGTACTTC
CASRLPTGKYF
>TRBJ2-1|many|TRBV7-9|TRBD2
TGTGCCAGCAGCTCATCGGGGGGGAATGAGCAGTTCTTC
CASSSSGGNEQFF